This T cell receptor beta chain was identified during a study of blood T cell repertoires in COVID-19. About the study: Samples representing acute and convalescent COVID-19 were sourced from the United States, Italy and Spain. Sources were T cells, B-cell-depleted T cells, or PBMCs; the material itself was cDNA or gDNA.

Per the authors' pipeline: Quantification of nucleated cells was approximated via reference gene primer amplification. Clones were sequenced by immunoSEQ multiplex PCR, and TCRdb holds only the in-frame ones, with some missing. The D gene and trimming were derived from the DNA, and the V and J assignments and clone size from that table. The sample holds more than 85,000 clones, approximately 87% seen once. V was pared by 7 bases and J by 0 bases, with 9 bases between. The CDR3 runs to 13 residues. Germline V CDR1 and CDR2: SNHLY, FYNNEI. This clonotype originated in a woman between 50 and 59 years old with acute or convalescent COVID-19. Sequencing was carried out using peripheral blood. The chain recombines TRBV2 with TRBJ1-2; D remains ambiguous. CDR3 DNA sequence: TGTGCCAGCACCAGGATTTCTAACTATGGCTACACCTTC. Translated, it gives CASTRISNYGYTF.